The 27 T cell receptor beta chains in this list originate from one sample, sequenced in a study of T cell repertoires in cytomegalovirus infection (dated by TCRdb to the late 2010s). The antigens these receptors bind are not known. The treatment or condition label for this specimen denotes: in vitro stimulation with specific CMV peptide epitopes to enrich CMV-specific T cells. The data were produced on an Illumina HiSeq 1500. TCRdb applied fastp at Q25 and MiXCR to the public reads, then kept only in-frame beta chains. Identical CDR3 protein sequences are pooled into one entry, listed with their most common genes and DNA. This sample lists around 900,000 distinct CDR3 sequences; less than 35% were detected once. The top ten constitute more than 12% of the sample. This specimen consisted of cultured CD8+ T cells from PBMCs, obtained from culture after CMV antigen stimulation. These receptors were collected from a human donor in good health (CMV status not recorded). Some clones in this sample may be carry-over from other donors' samples.

The table lists this clonotype with a count of one. With a much larger clone just one base away, this may be a read error. The CDR3 ends on some other residue instead of the conserved phenylalanine or tryptophan, so this is likely a read error. V and J are TRBV6-5 and TRBJ1-1, with a tentative D call TRBD1 (6 bases). This CDR3 is built from 13 residues. V lost 2 bases and J 4 bases, leaving 8 bases between the germline ends. Germline V CDR1 and CDR2: MNHEY, SVGAGI. Written as DNA, the CDR3 is TGTGCCAGCAGTTACAAAGGGGGCACTGAAGCTTTCGTT. Protein product: CASSYKGGTEAFV.

This clonotype was seen a few times. This chain links TRBV12-3 or TRBV12-4 with TRBJ2-3; D may be TRBD1 (7 bases). V lost 6 bases and J lost 2, with 15 bases in between. The CDR3 consists of 15 residues. DNA of the CDR3: TGTGCCAGCAGGTCGGGGGACAGCCACACAGATACGCAGTATTTT. This gives the protein CASRSGDSHTDTQYF.

A few counts support this clonotype. The rearrangement joins TRBV7-2 to TRBJ2-3; the D gene is possibly TRBD2 (7 bases). The CDR3 extends over 17 amino acids. Trimming removed 0 bases at V and 2 bases at J, with 15 bases between. Germline V gives CDR1 SGHTA, CDR2 FQGNSA. CDR3 in amino acids: CASSLAPGGPPTDTQYF. The DNA of the CDR3 is TGTGCCAGCAGCTTAGCACCCGGGGGGCCCCCCACAGATACGCAGTATTTT.

This sequence joins TRBV11-2 and TRBJ2-7, with D uncertain. V lost 3 bases, J lost 3 bases, and 9 bases lay in between. The CDR3 has 13 amino acids. Germline CDR1 and CDR2: SGHAT and FQNNGV. The CDR3 DNA follows: TGTGCCAGCAGCTTTAACCTTATCTACGAGCAGTACGTC. Encoded protein: CASSFNLIYEQYV.

Comments on this clonotype: A far larger clone is just one base off, so this is likely a read error. This chain links TRBV7-9 with TRBJ1-2; no definite D call. Germline assignment: CDR1 SEHNR and CDR2 FQNEAQ (reference sequence). CDR3 length: 13 residues. CDR3: CANSLGANYGYTF. DNA of the CDR3: TGTGCCAACAGCTTAGGTGCTAACTATGGCTACACCTTC.

This chain links TRBV2 with TRBJ1-2; 9 bases are a match to TRBD1. Germline assignment: CDR1 SNHLY and CDR2 FYNNEI. Losses at the gene ends were 8 bases for V and 7 bases for J; bases not matched to a gene: 8. This CDR3 comprises 13 residues. As DNA, the CDR3 is TGTGCCAGCTTCGGGGACAGGGAGGTTGGCTACACCTTC. Amino acids: CASFGDREVGYTF.

This clonotype has just a few counts. The chain uses TRBV6-6 and TRBJ2-7; D not certain. The CDR3 has 13 residues. CDR1 is MNHNY, CDR2 SVGAGI, per germline (reference sequence). V lost 6 bases to trimming and J lost 1 base, with 10 bases between them. CDR3: CASREKESYEQYV. CDR3 DNA sequence: TGTGCCAGCAGGGAGAAGGAGTCCTACGAGCAGTACGTC.

This clonotype showed up just a few times. The rearrangement uses TRBV28 and TRBJ1-2; no firm D call. The CDR3 covers 16 residues. V was trimmed by 5 bases and J by 1 base, leaving 17 bases between them. Germline V gene sequence: CDR1 MDHEN, CDR2 SYDVKM. CDR3 in amino acids: CASSPSVLSHNYGYTF. CDR3 nucleotide sequence: TGTGCCAGCAGTCCCTCAGTTCTTTCCCATAACTATGGCTACACCTTC.

This sequence joins TRBV12-3 or TRBV12-4 and TRBJ2-1; D may be TRBD1 or TRBD2 (5 bases each). The CDR3 is 15 residues long. V was pared by 6 bases and J by 7 bases, with 19 bases between. The CDR3 sequence: CASSPEGRVGNEQFF. CDR3 nucleotide sequence: TGTGCCAGCAGCCCCGAGGGCAGGGTGGGAAATGAGCAGTTCTTC.

V gene TRBV7-9 combines with J gene TRBJ1-2, with TRBD1 as a possible D gene (5 bases). Germline V lookup: CDR1 SEHNR, CDR2 FQNEAQ (reference sequence). This CDR3 has 13 residues. Trimming cost V 1 base and J 7 bases, with 10 bases left between them. CDR3 sequence: CASSLVARGGYTF. The CDR3 coding sequence is TGTGCCAGCAGCTTAGTGGCAAGGGGTGGCTACACCTTC.

The chain is built from TRBV6-1 and TRBJ2-2, with 8 bases fitting TRBD1. Per germline, CDR1 MNHNS and CDR2 SASEGT. With V trimmed by 4 bases and J by 7 bases, 14 bases remained unmatched. This CDR3 has 17 residues. CDR3 DNA sequence: TGTGCCAGCAGTGCCACTCTGACGACAGGGGCCGTCGGGGAGCTGTTTTTT. This gives the protein CASSATLTTGAVGELFF.

This clonotype appeared a single time. The chain carries TRBV19 and TRBJ2-3, with D maybe TRBD1 (6 bases). This CDR3 has 18 amino acids. V shed 0 bases and J shed 0 bases, with 16 bases lying between them. Germline assignment: CDR1 LNHDA and CDR2 SQIVND (reference sequence). CDR3 sequence reads: CASSIDWPGAASTDTQYF. CDR3 DNA: TGTGCCAGTAGTATAGATTGGCCAGGGGCGGCTAGCACAGATACGCAGTATTTT.

V usage is TRBV19 and J usage is TRBJ1-2; TRBD1 matches 11 bases. The CDR3 sequence is 15 residues long. From germline, CDR1 is LNHDA and CDR2 SQIVND (reference sequence). Losses at the gene ends were 4 bases for V and 8 bases for J; bases not matched to a gene: 9. CDR3: CASSTGTGGVRGYTF. For the CDR3, the DNA is TGTGCCAGTAGTACCGGGACAGGGGGTGTGCGGGGCTACACCTTC.

This clonotype was counted ten times or more. The chain recombines TRBV6-2 or TRBV6-3 with TRBJ1-1; D might be TRBD1 (5 bases). Trimming took 3 bases from V and 6 from J, leaving 11 bases between them. Germline CDR1 is MNHEY and CDR2 is SVGEGT. The CDR3 runs to 13 residues. Written as DNA, the CDR3 is TGTGCCAGCAGTTATGGGGACTTTCCTGAAGCTTTCTTT. It codes for CASSYGDFPEAFF.

As DNA, the CDR3 is TGTGCCAGCAGCCCTGCCGGGACAGGGTACGAGCAGTACTTC. This gives the protein CASSPAGTGYEQYF. The chain has TRBV11-1 and TRBJ2-7, with 9 bases lining up with TRBD1. The CDR3 has 14 amino acids. V lost 5 bases and J lost 4; bases outside the gene matches: 6. The germline V gene has CDR1 SGHAT and CDR2 FQDESV (reference sequence).

The chain has TRBV12-3 or TRBV12-4 and TRBJ1-5; 9 bases are shared with TRBD1. This CDR3 contains 14 residues. V lost 6 bases, J lost 6 bases, and 6 bases stayed unmatched. In DNA, the CDR3 is TGTGCCAGCAGACCCGGGACAGGGATTCAGCCCCAGCATTTT. It yields the protein CASRPGTGIQPQHF.

The CDR3 nucleotides are TGCGCCAGCAGCCAAGATCCAGGGGCGCGTGGTGAAAAACTGTTTTTT. Its protein product is CASSQDPGARGEKLFF. V usage is TRBV4-1 and J usage is TRBJ1-4; D may be TRBD1 (6 bases). Germline assignment: CDR1 MGHRA and CDR2 YSYEKL. This CDR3 is 16 amino acids long. V was shortened by 0 bases and J by 7 bases, with 15 bases between the two germline ends.

This clonotype was picked up a small number of times. This CDR3 reads CASSYGSVRVDEQFF. The CDR3, as DNA: TGTGCCAGCAGTTACGGCTCAGTTCGGGTAGATGAGCAGTTCTTC. V and J are TRBV6-5 and TRBJ2-1; no firm D call. The CDR3 length is 15 residues. Germline CDR1 and CDR2: MNHEY and SVGAGI. Trimming took off 2 bases at V and 8 bases at J, with 16 bases between the two ends.

This clonotype was counted at least ten times. V and J are TRBV6-4 and TRBJ1-2; TRBD1 might be the D (5 bases). Germline-derived CDR1 and CDR2 are MRHNA and SNTAGT. This CDR3 spans 14 amino acids. Trimming took off 2 bases at V and 6 bases at J, with 13 bases between the two ends. CDR3 protein: CASSDAVGADGYTF. The CDR3 DNA follows: TGTGCCAGCAGTGACGCTGTAGGGGCCGATGGCTACACCTTC.

Many counts were recorded for this clonotype. One end of the junction varies from germline; a read error may be responsible. CDR3 region: CASSSTRVETQYF. The CDR3 DNA reads TGTGCTAGCAGCTCGACTAGGGTGGAGACCCAGTACTTC. This rearrangement joins TRBV7-7 to TRBJ2-5, with D perhaps matching TRBD2 (6 bases). CDR3 size: 13 residues. CDR1 is SSHAT and CDR2 is FNYEAQ in the germline V gene (reference sequence). Full variable domain (remainder filled in from reference TRBV7-7 and TRBJ2-5): GAGVSQSPRYKVTKRGQDVTLRCDPISSHATLYWYQQALGQGPEFLTYFNYEAQPDKSGLPSDRFSAERPEGSISTLTIQRTEQRDSAMYRCASSSTRVETQYFGPGTRLLVL.

V is TRBV20-1 and J is TRBJ2-7; tentative D call: TRBD2 (5 bases). Trimming pared 3 bases from V and 3 bases from J, leaving 18 bases between. Germline CDR1 DFQATT, CDR2 SNEGSKA (reference sequence). The CDR3 totals 15 residues. CDR3 residues: CSARELTSWGYEQYF. CDR3 in DNA: TGCAGTGCTAGGGAACTCACTAGTTGGGGCTACGAGCAGTACTTC.

The chain carries TRBV20-1 and TRBJ2-7; D unresolved. Deletions cut 3 bases from V and 0 bases from J, with 12 bases between. The V gene's germline CDR1 is DFQATT and CDR2 SNEGSKA (reference sequence). There are 14 residues in the CDR3. CDR3 sequence (DNA): TGCAGTGCTAGGGCTACCACGGACTCCTACGAGCAGTACGTC. Encoded protein: CSARATTDSYEQYV.

The genes are TRBV27 and TRBJ1-1; D gene uncertain. The ends were cut back, 6 bases at V and 5 bases at J, with 16 bases in the middle. This CDR3 spans 14 amino acids. The germline CDR1 and CDR2 sequences are MNHEY and SMNVEV (reference sequence). CDR3 amino acids: CASSRTDPRTEAFF. CDR3 bases: TGTGCCAGCAGCCGGACTGATCCCCGGACTGAAGCTTTCTTT.

This clonotype was detected ten times or more. CDR3 nucleotide sequence: TGTGCCAGCAGCTTAAGGCGGGTTATGAAAGGGGAGAACACCGGGGAGCTGTTTTTT. This sequence encodes CASSLRRVMKGENTGELFF. This sequence joins TRBV7-6 and TRBJ2-2; D may match TRBD1 or TRBD2 (5 bases each). Germline V gives CDR1 SGHVS, CDR2 FNYEAQ. This CDR3 contains 19 residues. The V and J ends lost 2 bases and 1 base respectively, with 20 bases between them.

This clonotype has a count of ten or more. The chain links TRBV7-6 to TRBJ2-1; TRBD2 agrees at 8 bases. Germline V gene lookup returns CDR1 SGHVS and CDR2 FNYEAQ. The V gene end was trimmed by 5 bases and the J gene end by 6 bases; junction bases not matched to a gene: 9. The CDR3 length is 15 residues. CDR3 bases: TGTGCCAGCAGCCTCAACGGGGGGGCATTCAATGAGCAGTTCTTC. Translating gives CASSLNGGAFNEQFF.

A few counts support this clonotype. CDR3 sequence reads: CASSLTKGEGQGLGSYNEQFF. The CDR3 DNA follows: TGTGCCAGCAGCTTAACCAAAGGGGAGGGCCAGGGTCTGGGCTCCTACAATGAGCAGTTCTTC. V is TRBV7-6 and J is TRBJ2-1; 7 positions agree with TRBD2. This CDR3 comprises 21 residues. V lost 2 bases, J lost 0 bases, and 19 bases stayed unmatched. Germline V CDR1 and CDR2: SGHVS, FNYEAQ.

The rearrangement joins TRBV27 to TRBJ2-7; 7 bases align to TRBD2. This CDR3 contains 15 residues. J was trimmed by 5 bases and V by 2 bases; bases with no gene match: 9. Germline loops: CDR1 MNHEY, CDR2 SMNVEV (reference sequence). The CDR3, as DNA: TGTGCCAGCAGTTTAGCCTGGACTAGTGCGGACGAGCAGTACTTC. As protein: CASSLAWTSADEQYF.